A single TCR beta chain is shown here with its context. The sample comes from a study of breast tumors, draining lymph nodes, adjacent tissues. Losses at the gene ends were 5 bases for V and 11 bases for J; bases not matched to a gene: 20. This CDR3 has 17 amino acids. CDR1 and CDR2 (germline): SGHTA, FQGNSA. Samples came from axillary lymph nodes draining the breast cancer. TCRdb analysed the multiplex PCR reads with MiXCR anew, one entry per CDR3 protein. The data hold fewer than 200,000 distinct CDR3 sequences, with 33% observed a single time. The receptor was derived from a female donor with breast cancer. Some clones in this sample may be carry-over from other donors' samples. Sequences were obtained from axillary lymph node tissue. The chain combines TRBV7-2 with TRBJ2-3, with TRBD2 identical over 9 bases. CDR3 coding DNA: TGTGCCAGCAGCCCTGTGGGAGGCGGGGGGGCGCGTAATGAGCAGTATTTT. Its translation is CASSPVGGGGARNEQYF.